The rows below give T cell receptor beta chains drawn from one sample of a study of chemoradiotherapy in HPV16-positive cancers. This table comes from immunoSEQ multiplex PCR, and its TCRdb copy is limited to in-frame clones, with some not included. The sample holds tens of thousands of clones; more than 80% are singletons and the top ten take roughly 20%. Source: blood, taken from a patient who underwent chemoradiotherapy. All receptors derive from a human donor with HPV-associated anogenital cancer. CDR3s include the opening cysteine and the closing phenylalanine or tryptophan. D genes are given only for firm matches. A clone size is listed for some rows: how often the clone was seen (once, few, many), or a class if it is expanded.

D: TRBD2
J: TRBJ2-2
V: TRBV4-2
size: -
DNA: TGTGCCAGCAGCCAAGATTTGGGCGCGGGAGGGCCTGTCGGGGAGCTGTTTTTT
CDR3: CASSQDLGAGGPVGELFF

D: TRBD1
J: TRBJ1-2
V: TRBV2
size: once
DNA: TGTGCCAGCAGTGAAGTGGTAGGGACAGCCGGGGGCTACACCTTC
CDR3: CASSEVVGTAGGYTF

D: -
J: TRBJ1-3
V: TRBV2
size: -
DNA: TGTGCCAGCAGCGTGACTGCATCTGGAAACACCATATATTTT
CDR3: CASSVTASGNTIYF

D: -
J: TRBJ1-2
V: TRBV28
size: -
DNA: TGTGCCAGCAGCCGTACAGGGATTAATGGCTACACCTTC
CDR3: CASSRTGINGYTF

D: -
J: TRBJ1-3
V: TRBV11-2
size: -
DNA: TGTGCCAGCAGCTCGGGGTGGGGTACCTCTGGAAACACCATATATTTT
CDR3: CASSSGWGTSGNTIYF

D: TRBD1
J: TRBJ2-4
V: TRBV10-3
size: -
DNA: TGTGCCTTACTTCCCGGACAGGGGGCTGACATTCAGTACTTC
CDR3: CALLPGQGADIQYF

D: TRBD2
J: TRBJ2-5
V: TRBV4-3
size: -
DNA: TGCGCCAGCAGCCAAGATCTAGCGGGGGGCACCCAAGAGACCCAGTACTTC
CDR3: CASSQDLAGGTQETQYF

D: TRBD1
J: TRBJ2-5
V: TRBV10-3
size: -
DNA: TGTGCCATTGCAGGGACAGAACAAGAGACCCAGTACTTC
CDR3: CAIAGTEQETQYF

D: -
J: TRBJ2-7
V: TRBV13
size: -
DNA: TGTGCCAGCAGCGTAGAGGTCGACGAGCAGTACTTC
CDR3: CASSVEVDEQYF

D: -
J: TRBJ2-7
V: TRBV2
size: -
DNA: TGTGCCAGCAGTGAGTCCAGGGGTGCCTCCTACGAGCAGTACTTC
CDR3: CASSESRGASYEQYF

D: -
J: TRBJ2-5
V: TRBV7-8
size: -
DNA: TGTGCCAGCAGCTTATGGGAGACCCAGTACTTC
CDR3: CASSLWETQYF

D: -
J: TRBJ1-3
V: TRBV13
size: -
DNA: TGTGCCAGCAGCCCGGTCGGATTCTCTGGAAACACCATATATTTT
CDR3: CASSPVGFSGNTIYF

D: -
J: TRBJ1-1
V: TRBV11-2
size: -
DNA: TGTGCCAGCAGCTTAGATCGACCGTCGACGAACACTGAAGCTTTCTTT
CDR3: CASSLDRPSTNTEAFF

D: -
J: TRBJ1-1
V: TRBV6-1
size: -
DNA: TGTGCCAGCAGTGAAATAGGGGAAGCTTTCTTT
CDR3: CASSEIGEAFF

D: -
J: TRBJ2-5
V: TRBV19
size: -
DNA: TGTGCCAGTAGTATAGTGGGGGCCCTCAGGGAGACCCAGTACTTC
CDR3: CASSIVGALRETQYF

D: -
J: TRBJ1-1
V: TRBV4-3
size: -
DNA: TGCGCCAGCAGCCACACAACGAACACTGAAGCTTTCTTT
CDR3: CASSHTTNTEAFF

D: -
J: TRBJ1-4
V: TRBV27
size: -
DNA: TGTGCCAGCAGTTACTTCAGGTCGCCAACTAATGAAAAACTGTTTTTT
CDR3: CASSYFRSPTNEKLFF

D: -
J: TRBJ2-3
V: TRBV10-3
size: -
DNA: TGTGCCATCAGTGAGCCGGACACCGGGAGCAGCACAGATACGCAGTATTTT
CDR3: CAISEPDTGSSTDTQYF